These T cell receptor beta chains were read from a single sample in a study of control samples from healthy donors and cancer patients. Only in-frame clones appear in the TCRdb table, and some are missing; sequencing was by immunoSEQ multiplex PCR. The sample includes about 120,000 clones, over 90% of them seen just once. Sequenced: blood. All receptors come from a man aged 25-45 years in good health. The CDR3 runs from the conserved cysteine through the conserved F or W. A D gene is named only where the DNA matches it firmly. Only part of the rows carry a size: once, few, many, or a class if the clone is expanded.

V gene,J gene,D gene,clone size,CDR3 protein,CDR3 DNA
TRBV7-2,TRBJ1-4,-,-,CASSLAAGEKLFF,TGTGCCAGCAGCTTAGCGGCTGGGGAAAAACTGTTTTTT
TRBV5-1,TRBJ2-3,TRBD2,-,CASSLRGLAVDTQYF,TGCGCCAGCAGCTTGAGAGGACTAGCGGTGGATACGCAGTATTTT
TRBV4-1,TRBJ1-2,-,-,CASSQEEVANYGYTF,TGCGCCAGCAGCCAAGAAGAGGTCGCGAACTATGGCTACACCTTC
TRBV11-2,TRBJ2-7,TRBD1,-,CASSLSQGTYEQYF,TGTGCCAGCAGCTTATCACAGGGGACCTACGAGCAGTACTTC
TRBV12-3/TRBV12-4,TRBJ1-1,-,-,CASSFEGLGAFF,TGTGCCAGCAGTTTTGAGGGGTTGGGAGCTTTCTTT
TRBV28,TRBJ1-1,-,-,CASSRSRGNTEAFF,TGTGCCAGCAGTCGATCACGGGGGAACACTGAAGCTTTCTTT
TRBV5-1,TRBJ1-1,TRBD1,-,CASSRNRGRPLQAFF,TGCGCCAGCAGCAGGAACAGGGGAAGACCTTTGCAGGCTTTCTTT
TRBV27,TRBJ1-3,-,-,CASSRGGPNSGNTIYF,TGTGCCAGCAGCCGGGGGGGGCCTAACTCTGGAAACACCATATATTTT
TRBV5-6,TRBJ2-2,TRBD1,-,CASSSQGVGELFF,TGTGCCAGCAGCTCACAGGGGGTCGGGGAGCTGTTTTTT
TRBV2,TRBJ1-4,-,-,CASSVRNEKLFF,TGTGCCAGCAGTGTCAGGAATGAAAAACTGTTTTTT
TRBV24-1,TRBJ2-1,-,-,CATSGPLGVEQFF,TGTGCCACCAGTGGTCCCCTCGGGGTTGAGCAGTTCTTC
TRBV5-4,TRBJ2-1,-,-,CASSLGPGDEQFF,TGTGCCAGCAGCCTCGGTCCCGGTGATGAGCAGTTCTTC
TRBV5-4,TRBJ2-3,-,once,CASSLGFRGSTDTQYF,TGTGCCAGCAGCCTCGGTTTTCGGGGTAGCACAGATACGCAGTATTTT
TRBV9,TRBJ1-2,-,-,CASSVAPGNYGYTF,TGTGCCAGCAGCGTAGCGCCAGGGAACTATGGCTACACCTTC
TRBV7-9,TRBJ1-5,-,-,CASSPQGIAQPQHF,TGTGCCAGCAGCCCTCAGGGGATAGCGCAGCCCCAGCATTTT
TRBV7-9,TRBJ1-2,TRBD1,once,CASSPIGGGQGANGYTF,TGTGCCAGCAGCCCCATTGGAGGGGGACAGGGGGCGAATGGCTACACCTTC
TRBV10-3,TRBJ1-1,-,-,CAIRPGLGTEAFF,TGTGCCATCAGACCAGGGTTAGGCACTGAAGCTTTCTTT
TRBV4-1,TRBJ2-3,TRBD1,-,CASSQDGGQGTDTQYF,TGCGCCAGCAGCCAAGATGGGGGACAGGGCACAGATACGCAGTATTTT
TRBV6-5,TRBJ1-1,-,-,CATQRGGNTEAFF,TGTGCCACCCAGAGGGGGGGCAACACTGAAGCTTTCTTT
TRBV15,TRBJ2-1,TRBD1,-,CATSPEGPGQGIGEQFF,TGTGCCACCAGCCCAGAGGGTCCGGGACAGGGTATTGGTGAGCAGTTCTTC
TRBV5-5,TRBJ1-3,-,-,CASSALPGGGPSGNTIYF,TGTGCCAGCAGCGCTCTACCAGGTGGGGGCCCCTCTGGAAACACCATATATTTT
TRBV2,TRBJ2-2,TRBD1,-,CASSEGTGTGELFF,TGTGCCAGCAGTGAAGGGACAGGCACCGGGGAGCTGTTTTTT
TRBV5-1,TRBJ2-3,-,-,CASSLAGRGEDTQYF,TGCGCCAGCAGCTTGGCCGGCAGGGGCGAAGATACGCAGTATTTT
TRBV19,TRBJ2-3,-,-,CASSTGQVDTQYF,TGTGCCAGTTCGACAGGTCAGGTGGATACGCAGTATTTT
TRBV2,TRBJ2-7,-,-,CASRAGIHEQYF,TGTGCCAGCAGGGCGGGGATCCACGAGCAGTACTTC
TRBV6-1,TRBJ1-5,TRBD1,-,CASSGARQGTNFQPQHF,TGTGCCAGCAGTGGAGCCCGACAGGGTACAAATTTTCAGCCCCAGCATTTT
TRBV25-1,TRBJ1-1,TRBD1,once,CASSEQGAATEAFF,TGTGCCAGCAGTGAACAGGGGGCGGCCACTGAAGCTTTCTTT
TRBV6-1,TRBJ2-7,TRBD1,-,CASSEWGTELSYEQYF,TGTGCCAGCAGTGAATGGGGGACAGAGCTCTCCTACGAGCAGTACTTC
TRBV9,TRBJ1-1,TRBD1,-,CASSLRDSANTEAFF,TGTGCCAGCAGCCTACGGGACAGCGCCAACACTGAAGCTTTCTTT
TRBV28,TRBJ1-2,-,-,CASSWELKGGYTF,TGTGCCAGCAGTTGGGAACTAAAAGGGGGCTACACCTTC
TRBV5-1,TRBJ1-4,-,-,CASSGEGETGDEKLFF,TGCGCCAGCAGCGGGGAAGGGGAAACCGGAGATGAAAAACTGTTTTTT
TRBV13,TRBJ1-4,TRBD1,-,CASSSAGQATNEKLFF,TGTGCCAGCAGCTCCGCTGGACAGGCAACTAATGAAAAACTGTTTTTT
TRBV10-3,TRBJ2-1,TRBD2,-,CAIRAERGSHNEQFF,TGTGCCATCAGGGCGGAGCGGGGGTCACACAATGAGCAGTTCTTC
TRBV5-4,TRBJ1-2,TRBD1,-,CASSPQGQGFDGYTF,TGTGCCAGCAGCCCCCAGGGACAGGGGTTCGATGGCTACACCTTC
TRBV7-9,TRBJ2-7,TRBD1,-,CASIPDRDPHEQYF,TGTGCCAGCATCCCGGACAGGGACCCGCACGAGCAGTACTTC
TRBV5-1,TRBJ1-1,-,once,CASSPSWAYESFF,TGCGCCAGCAGCCCATCCTGGGCTTACGAGTCTTTCTTT
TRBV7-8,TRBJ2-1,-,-,CASSGPGTGSSGGLYNEQFF,TGTGCCAGCAGCGGCCCCGGGACAGGGAGTAGCGGGGGCCTTTACAATGAGCAGTTCTTC
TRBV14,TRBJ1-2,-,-,CASSPARGNYGYTF,TGTGCCAGCAGCCCGGCCAGGGGTAACTATGGCTACACCTTC
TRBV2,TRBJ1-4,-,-,CASRPGGGGADEKLFF,TGTGCCAGCAGACCTGGCGGGGGGGGCGCGGATGAAAAACTGTTTTTT
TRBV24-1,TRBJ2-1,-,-,CATSDLNAGNGYDEQFF,TGTGCCACCAGTGACCTTAACGCAGGGAATGGGTACGATGAGCAGTTCTTC
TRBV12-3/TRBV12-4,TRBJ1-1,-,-,CASSFKGEAFF,TGTGCCAGCAGTTTTAAGGGTGAAGCTTTCTTT
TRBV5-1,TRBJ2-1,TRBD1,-,CASSSRDRTDNEQFF,TGCGCCAGCAGCTCCCGGGACAGGACAGACAATGAGCAGTTCTTC
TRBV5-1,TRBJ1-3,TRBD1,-,CASSLAGTASAPPGNTIYF,TGCGCCAGCAGCTTGGCAGGGACAGCGTCCGCCCCACCCGGAAACACCATATATTTT
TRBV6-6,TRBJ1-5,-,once,CASSYSYQPQHF,TGTGCCAGCAGTTACTCGTATCAGCCCCAGCATTTT
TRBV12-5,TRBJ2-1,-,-,CASGLVWGEQFF,TGTGCTAGTGGTTTGGTTTGGGGTGAGCAGTTCTTC
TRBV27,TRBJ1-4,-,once,CASRGSANEKLFF,TGTGCCAGCAGGGGTTCAGCTAATGAAAAACTGTTTTTT
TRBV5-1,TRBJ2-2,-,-,CASSSDGAGTGELFF,TGCGCCAGCAGCTCTGACGGGGCGGGTACCGGGGAGCTGTTTTTT
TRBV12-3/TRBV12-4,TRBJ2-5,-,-,CASSETGLTQYF,TGTGCCAGCAGCGAGACCGGACTGACCCAGTACTTC
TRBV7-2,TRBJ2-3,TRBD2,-,CASSSKAGGPMVDTQYF,TGTGCCAGCAGTTCCAAGGCGGGGGGGCCGATGGTAGATACGCAGTATTTT
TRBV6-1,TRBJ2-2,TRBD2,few,CASSESSGGTGELFF,TGTGCCAGCAGTGAGAGTAGCGGGGGCACCGGGGAGCTGTTTTTT
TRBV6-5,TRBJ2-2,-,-,CASSIRVPLGELFF,TGTGCCAGCAGTATCCGGGTCCCACTCGGGGAGCTGTTTTTT
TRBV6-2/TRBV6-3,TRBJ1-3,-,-,CASSARYHLGGNTIYF,TGTGCCAGCAGTGCCCGATACCACCTGGGAGGAAACACCATATATTTT